This T cell receptor (beta chain) was retrieved from a study of lymphopenia after photon versus proton radiotherapy. General study results and limits: Under photons, naive T cells and diversity fell while effector/memory populations rose. Larger post-nadir TCR diversity loss correlated inversely with survival in deceased patients. After lymphocyte nadir, photon-treated repertoires showed oligoclonal expansion, especially CD8+ Temra.

The assay was immunoSEQ multiplex PCR, and TCRdb's table has in-frame clones only and misses some. The sample carries around 160,000 clones, about 85% recorded once. The sample holds one count of this clone. Antigen: not known. Trimming cost V 1 base and J 4 bases; bases outside gene matches: 7. The CDR3 totals 15 residues. Germline lookup yields CDR1 SGHRS and CDR2 YFSETQ. The starting material was peripheral blood, obtained from a patient treated with photon-based radiotherapy. The clonotype was recovered from a man aged 50 or older with gastric cancer. The chain joins TRBV5-1 to TRBJ1-2; 7 nucleotides match TRBD1. The CDR3 reads CASSLRRQGGYGYTF. CDR3 DNA sequence: TGCGCCAGCAGCTTGAGGAGACAGGGTGGCTATGGCTACACCTTC. The whole variable domain, filled in from reference TRBV5-1 and TRBJ1-2, reads KAGVTQTPRYLIKTRGQQVTLSCSPISGHRSVSWYQQTPGQGLQFLFEYFSETQRNKGNFPGRFSGRQFSNSRSEMNVSTLELGDSALYLCASSLRRQGGYGYTFGSGTRLTVV.